This is a list of T cell receptor beta chains from one sample in a study of blood T cells in healthy people across ages. TCRdb re-derived calls from the 5' RACE reads in MiXCR, one entry per CDR3 protein. The profile shows 1.2 million to 1.5 million distinct CDR3 sequences, around two fifths of them singletons. Sequenced sample: blood. The receptors come from a woman under 30 in good health. Both conserved end residues are part of each CDR3. The D gene is left open where the match is weak. Expanded clones get a size class; other rows say once, few or many, or leave the size out.

d_call: -
v_call: TRBV2
clone_size: -
j_call: TRBJ2-4
cdr3_aa: CASGGEAKNIQYF
cdr3_nt: TGTGCCAGCGGCGGGGAGGCCAAAAACATTCAGTACTTC

d_call: TRBD2
v_call: TRBV6-5
clone_size: once
j_call: TRBJ2-4
cdr3_aa: CASSYRAGVVKNIQYF
cdr3_nt: TGTGCCAGCAGTTACCGGGCGGGAGTAGTCAAAAACATTCAGTACTTC

d_call: -
v_call: TRBV14
clone_size: few
j_call: TRBJ1-2
cdr3_aa: CASSQGLRQYGYTF
cdr3_nt: TGTGCCAGCAGCCAAGGTTTACGGCAATATGGCTACACCTTC

d_call: TRBD2
v_call: TRBV6-6
clone_size: few
j_call: TRBJ2-3
cdr3_aa: CASTSGGEWTDTQYF
cdr3_nt: TGTGCCAGCACTTCCGGGGGGGAGTGGACAGATACGCAGTATTTT

d_call: -
v_call: TRBV29-1
clone_size: few
j_call: TRBJ2-7
cdr3_aa: CSAVSGYEQYF
cdr3_nt: TGCAGCGCCGTCAGCGGGTACGAGCAGTACTTC

d_call: -
v_call: TRBV20-1
clone_size: once
j_call: TRBJ1-6
cdr3_aa: CSARGASSYNSPLHF
cdr3_nt: TGCAGTGCTAGAGGGGCAAGCTCCTATAATTCACCCCTCCACTTT

d_call: -
v_call: TRBV11-2
clone_size: few
j_call: TRBJ2-3
cdr3_aa: CASSHPWGLAPDTQYF
cdr3_nt: TGTGCCAGCAGCCACCCATGGGGCCTCGCCCCAGATACGCAGTATTTT

d_call: TRBD2
v_call: TRBV20-1
clone_size: many
j_call: TRBJ2-3
cdr3_aa: CSAPTSSKWEDTQYF
cdr3_nt: TGCAGTGCGCCGACTAGCTCCAAGTGGGAAGATACGCAGTATTTT

d_call: -
v_call: TRBV29-1
clone_size: few
j_call: TRBJ2-4
cdr3_aa: CSASGPWGGEQYF
cdr3_nt: TGCAGCGCCTCCGGGCCCTGGGGTGGGGAGCAGTACTTC

d_call: TRBD2
v_call: TRBV4-1
clone_size: -
j_call: TRBJ2-3
cdr3_aa: CASSPHGTNIDTQYF
cdr3_nt: TGCGCCAGCAGTCCGCACGGGACTAACATTGATACGCAGTATTTT

d_call: -
v_call: TRBV4-2
clone_size: few
j_call: TRBJ1-1
cdr3_aa: CASSHSSGFPEAFF
cdr3_nt: TGTGCCAGCAGCCATTCCTCAGGGTTTCCTGAAGCTTTCTTT

d_call: TRBD1
v_call: TRBV28
clone_size: -
j_call: TRBJ1-3
cdr3_aa: CASRTSGTVPGNTIYF
cdr3_nt: TGTGCCAGCAGGACTTCCGGGACAGTTCCTGGAAACACCATATATTTT

d_call: -
v_call: TRBV10-3
clone_size: few
j_call: TRBJ1-5
cdr3_aa: CALVLQGGQPQHF
cdr3_nt: TGTGCCCTTGTCCTCCAGGGCGGTCAGCCCCAGCATTTT

d_call: TRBD1
v_call: TRBV20-1
clone_size: -
j_call: TRBJ2-3
cdr3_aa: CSASPGQGGPDTQYF
cdr3_nt: TGCAGTGCAAGTCCGGGACAGGGAGGCCCAGATACGCAGTATTTT

d_call: -
v_call: TRBV7-2
clone_size: -
j_call: TRBJ2-2
cdr3_aa: CASSLRGVWTVNTGELFF
cdr3_nt: TGTGCCAGCAGCCTCAGGGGGGTTTGGACGGTAAACACCGGGGAGCTGTTTTTT

d_call: TRBD2
v_call: TRBV28
clone_size: -
j_call: TRBJ2-3
cdr3_aa: CASSLFNFELAVTDTQYF
cdr3_nt: TGTGCCAGCAGTTTATTTAACTTCGAACTAGCGGTCACAGATACGCAGTATTTT

d_call: TRBD2
v_call: TRBV28
clone_size: few
j_call: TRBJ2-3
cdr3_aa: CASRPGLATQGADTQYF
cdr3_nt: TGTGCCAGCAGACCCGGACTAGCGACCCAAGGAGCAGATACGCAGTATTTT

d_call: TRBD2
v_call: TRBV20-1
clone_size: few
j_call: TRBJ2-1
cdr3_aa: CSALGGGPYNEQFF
cdr3_nt: TGCAGTGCCCTCGGCGGGGGGCCCTACAATGAGCAGTTCTTC

d_call: -
v_call: TRBV7-2
clone_size: few
j_call: TRBJ2-1
cdr3_aa: CASSFMLRDPIMGFF
cdr3_nt: TGTGCCAGCAGCTTCATGTTGCGGGACCCAATAATGGGGTTCTTC

d_call: -
v_call: TRBV5-6
clone_size: few
j_call: TRBJ1-2
cdr3_aa: CASSLPGWGQSYGYTF
cdr3_nt: TGTGCCAGCAGCCTTCCAGGATGGGGCCAGAGCTATGGCTACACCTTC

d_call: TRBD2
v_call: TRBV9
clone_size: many
j_call: TRBJ2-1
cdr3_aa: CASSVDRTSGGSKRGQFF
cdr3_nt: TGTGCCAGCAGCGTAGATAGGACCTCGGGAGGGTCGAAACGTGGGCAGTTCTTC

d_call: -
v_call: TRBV7-2
clone_size: -
j_call: TRBJ2-1
cdr3_aa: CASAKGGGNNEQFF
cdr3_nt: TGTGCCAGCGCAAAGGGCGGCGGTAACAATGAGCAGTTCTTC

d_call: TRBD1
v_call: TRBV4-1
clone_size: -
j_call: TRBJ1-2
cdr3_aa: CASSQEARGHPYRTF
cdr3_nt: TGCGCCAGCAGCCAAGAGGCCAGGGGGCACCCCTATCGCACCTTC

d_call: TRBD1
v_call: TRBV20-1
clone_size: many
j_call: TRBJ2-7
cdr3_aa: CSARGAGGHEQYF
cdr3_nt: TGCAGTGCTAGAGGAGCAGGGGGTCACGAGCAGTACTTC

d_call: -
v_call: TRBV9
clone_size: once
j_call: TRBJ2-5
cdr3_aa: CASRVEGNWGETQYF
cdr3_nt: TGTGCCAGCCGCGTAGAGGGAAATTGGGGAGAGACCCAGTACTTC

d_call: TRBD2
v_call: TRBV6-6
clone_size: -
j_call: TRBJ2-3
cdr3_aa: CATRLATDTQYF
cdr3_nt: TGTGCCACCCGACTAGCAACAGATACGCAGTATTTT

d_call: TRBD2
v_call: TRBV28
clone_size: -
j_call: TRBJ2-3
cdr3_aa: CASNASGGTRDTQYF
cdr3_nt: TGTGCCAGCAACGCTAGCGGGGGGACCAGAGATACGCAGTATTTT

d_call: -
v_call: TRBV5-6
clone_size: -
j_call: TRBJ1-2
cdr3_aa: CASSLAGTSKNYGYTF
cdr3_nt: TGTGCCAGCAGCTTGGCCGGGACCTCGAAAAACTATGGCTACACCTTC

d_call: -
v_call: TRBV7-9
clone_size: -
j_call: TRBJ1-4
cdr3_aa: CASSLRDGSEKLFF
cdr3_nt: TGTGCCAGCAGCCTACGGGACGGGAGCGAAAAACTGTTTTTT

d_call: TRBD1
v_call: TRBV13
clone_size: -
j_call: TRBJ2-7
cdr3_aa: CASSHHSGTGSYEQYF
cdr3_nt: TGTGCCAGCAGCCACCATTCCGGGACAGGGTCCTACGAGCAGTACTTC

d_call: TRBD2
v_call: TRBV29-1
clone_size: few
j_call: TRBJ2-3
cdr3_aa: CSVSRLAESGDTQYF
cdr3_nt: TGCAGCGTTTCTCGACTAGCGGAATCAGGGGATACGCAGTATTTT

d_call: TRBD1
v_call: TRBV20-1
clone_size: many
j_call: TRBJ2-3
cdr3_aa: CSARGQGLDTQYF
cdr3_nt: TGCAGTGCTAGGGGACAGGGCTTAGATACGCAGTATTTT

d_call: -
v_call: TRBV5-1
clone_size: -
j_call: TRBJ2-3
cdr3_aa: CASSLGARSGPDTQYF
cdr3_nt: TGCGCCAGCAGCTTGGGGGCCCGATCAGGGCCAGATACGCAGTATTTT

d_call: TRBD2
v_call: TRBV27
clone_size: once
j_call: TRBJ2-7
cdr3_aa: CASSPSGGLVYEQYF
cdr3_nt: TGTGCCAGCAGTCCTAGCGGGGGGCTCGTCTACGAGCAGTACTTC

d_call: TRBD1
v_call: TRBV20-1
clone_size: -
j_call: TRBJ1-2
cdr3_aa: CSAGGQGDYTF
cdr3_nt: TGCAGTGCTGGGGGACAGGGTGACTACACCTTC